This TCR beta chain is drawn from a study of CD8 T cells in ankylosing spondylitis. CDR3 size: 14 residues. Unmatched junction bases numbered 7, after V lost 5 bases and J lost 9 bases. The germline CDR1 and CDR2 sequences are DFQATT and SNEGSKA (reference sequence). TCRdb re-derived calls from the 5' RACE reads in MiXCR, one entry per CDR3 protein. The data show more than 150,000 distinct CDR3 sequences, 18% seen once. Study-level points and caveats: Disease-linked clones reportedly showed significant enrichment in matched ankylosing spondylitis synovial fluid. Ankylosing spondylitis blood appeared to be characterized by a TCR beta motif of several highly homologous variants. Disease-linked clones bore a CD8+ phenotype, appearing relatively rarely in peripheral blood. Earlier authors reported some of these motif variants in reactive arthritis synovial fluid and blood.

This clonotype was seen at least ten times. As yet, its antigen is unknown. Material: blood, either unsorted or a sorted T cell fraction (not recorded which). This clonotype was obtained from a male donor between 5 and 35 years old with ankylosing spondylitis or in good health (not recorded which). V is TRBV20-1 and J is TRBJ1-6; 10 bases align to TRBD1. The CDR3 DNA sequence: TGCAGTGCTTCTTTGGGACAGGGGAGTTCACCCCTCCACTTT. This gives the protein CSASLGQGSSPLHF.